A single sample is the source of the 8 T cell receptor beta chains below, sequenced in a study of regulatory T cells in long-lasting Graves disease. Time point in this sample: newly diagnosed GD, antithyroid drugs for less than 3 months. Extracted RNA from PBMCs served as the source of the TCR library. Assembly of TCR beta libraries relied on iRepertoire HTBI primers together with Arm-PCR of CDR3 regions. Using its own MiXCR run on the multiplex PCR reads, TCRdb lists one record per CDR3 protein. In the table there are hundreds of thousands of distinct CDR3 sequences, under 20% of which are singletons. This same sample was also taken into another study, of T cells in Graves' hyperthyroidism and ophthalmopathy.

This sample comprised peripheral blood mononuclear cells (PBMCs), obtained at new diagnosis, from a patient treated with antithyroid drugs. Receptors originate from a woman younger than 45 with Graves disease.

This clonotype was seen a few times. The chain is built from TRBV14 and TRBJ2-7, with TRBD2 matching 9 bases. The CDR3 runs to 15 residues. Trimming removed 1 base from V and 1 base from J; junction bases left unmatched: 2. The germline gives CDR1 SGHDN, CDR2 FVKESK. The CDR3 DNA reads TGTGCCAGCAGCCAAGCACTAGCGGGTTCCTACGAGCAGTACTTC. It encodes CASSQALAGSYEQYF.

The chain uses TRBV7-9 and TRBJ1-6; 7 bases map to TRBD1. The V and J ends lost 5 bases and 6 bases, in that order; junction bases with no gene match: 7. CDR3 length equals 15 residues. Germline V gene data show CDR1 as SEHNR and CDR2 as FQNEAQ (reference sequence). This CDR3 reads CASSQGQWGNSPLHF. The CDR3 region has the DNA TGTGCCAGCAGCCAGGGACAGTGGGGTAATTCACCCCTCCACTTT. Using reference TRBV7-9 and TRBJ1-6 for the parts outside the CDR3, the full variable domain is DTGVSQNPRHKITKRGQNVTFRCDPISEHNRLYWYRQTLGQGPEFLTYFQNEAQLEKSRLLSDRFSAERPKGSFSTLEIQRTEQGDSAMYLCASSQGQWGNSPLHFGNGTRLTVT.

This clonotype was seen only a few times. The J gene is TRBJ2-6, the V gene TRBV27; possibly TRBD1 for D (6 bases). Germline V gene data show CDR1 as MNHEY and CDR2 as SMNVEV (reference sequence). This CDR3 has 15 residues. V lost 5 bases and J lost 2, with 10 bases in between. CDR3 loop: CASSIYRAGANVLTF. CDR3 sequence (DNA): TGTGCCAGCAGTATATACAGGGCTGGGGCCAACGTCCTGACTTTC.

A word on this clonotype: A read error may explain this, as a much larger clone is one base away. The chain uses TRBV7-2 and TRBJ2-5, with 7 bases identical to TRBD1. The trim removed 8 bases at V and 5 bases at J, leaving 14 bases unmatched. The CDR3 loop spans 15 amino acids. Germline lookup yields CDR1 SGHTA and CDR2 FQGNSA. The CDR3 reads CASAGDSRVRETQYF. The DNA for the CDR3 is TGTGCCAGCGCTGGGGACAGCCGGGTCAGGGAGACCCAGTACTTC.

This clonotype was seen repeatedly, ten times or more. V usage is TRBV5-1 and J usage is TRBJ1-2; 7 positions agree with TRBD1. Germline V gene lookup returns CDR1 SGHRS and CDR2 YFSETQ. Losses at the gene ends were 0 bases for V and 7 bases for J; bases not matched to a gene: 3. This CDR3 has 13 residues. In DNA, the CDR3 is TGCGCCAGCAGCTTGGAGGCAGGGGGTGGCTACACCTTC. Translating gives CASSLEAGGGYTF.

This clonotype was detected only a few times. The rearrangement links TRBV13 to TRBJ2-7; no firm D call. The CDR3 runs to 15 residues. The V end lost 8 bases, the J end lost 2 bases, and 19 bases lay between the germline ends. From germline, CDR1 is PRHDT and CDR2 FYEKMQ (reference sequence). This CDR3 is CASRRQANPTYEQYF. CDR3 nucleotides: TGTGCCAGCCGTCGCCAGGCCAACCCTACCTACGAGCAGTACTTC. The full variable domain, in which reference TRBV13 and TRBJ2-7 provide the parts outside the CDR3, is AAGVIQSPRHLIKEKRETATLKCYPIPRHDTVYWYQQGPGQDPQFLISFYEKMQSDKGSIPDRFSAQQFSDYHSELNMSSLELGDSALYFCASRRQANPTYEQYFGPGTRLTVT.

Points on this clonotype: The junction differs from germline at one of its ends, possibly a read error. This chain joins TRBV7-7 and TRBJ2-5; the match to TRBD2 covers 8 bases. Germline CDR1 and CDR2: SSHAT and FNYEAQ (reference sequence). The CDR3 contains 14 residues. The CDR3 DNA sequence: TGTGCTAGCAGCTTAATGGGACTAGGCGAGACCCAGTACTTC. This gives the protein CASSLMGLGETQYF.

This clonotype appeared a few times. This chain connects TRBV19 to TRBJ1-4, with a possible D match to TRBD1 (5 bases). Between the trimmed V and J ends, which lost 5 bases and 5 bases, there was a span of 15 bases. CDR1 LNHDA and CDR2 SQIVND come from the germline V gene (reference sequence). CDR3 length equals 15 residues. The CDR3, as DNA: TGTGCCAGTAGTGCCGGGGCACTTGGGAATGAAAAACTGTTTTTT. Residues: CASSAGALGNEKLFF. Full variable domain (remainder filled in from reference TRBV19 and TRBJ1-4): DGGITQSPKYLFRKEGQNVTLSCEQNLNHDAMYWYRQDPGQGLRLIYYSQIVNDFQKGDIAEGYSVSREKKESFPLTVTSAQKNPTAFYLCASSAGALGNEKLFFGSGTQLSVL.